This TCR beta chain is drawn from a study of blood T cell repertoires in COVID-19. Study information: Specimens from acute and convalescent COVID-19 originated in the United States, Italy and Spain. T cells, B-cell-depleted T cells, or PBMCs provided the cDNA or gDNA that served as material.

The CDR3 totals 15 residues. Germline lookup yields CDR1 SGHNT and CDR2 YYREEE (reference sequence). V was cut by 3 bases and J by 4 bases, with 14 bases left in between. TCRdb keeps only in-frame clones here, not all; method: immunoSEQ multiplex PCR. The sample records 120,000 to 150,000 clones, 75% to 90% being singletons. The J gene is TRBJ2-4, the V gene TRBV5-4; D perhaps matches TRBD1 (6 bases). Input material: peripheral blood. The receptor comes from a woman of 80 years or more with acute or convalescent COVID-19. CDR3 bases: TGTGCCAGCAGCTCCTCGACAGGATTTAAAAACATTCAGTACTTC. Translating gives CASSSSTGFKNIQYF.